This T cell receptor (beta chain) was identified in a study of T cells in Graves' hyperthyroidism and ophthalmopathy. Study background: The blood sample was taken at first diagnosis, before treatment began. Study conclusions and caveats: Blood also contained most expanded thyroid clonotypes above 0.001.

Thyroid ultrasound, orbital computed tomography, clinical symptoms, and serum thyroxine and TRAb underpinned diagnoses. 10 ml of fresh peripheral blood supplied the PBMCs. Using RNA transcripts as the source, TCR beta CDR3 regions were amplified. With the HTBI primer set, the TCR CDR3 went through a first round of RT-PCR. TCRdb processed the multiplex PCR reads anew with MiXCR; each CDR3 protein has one entry. Here the sample spans hundreds of thousands of distinct CDR3 sequences, more than 12% being singletons. At least ten counts were recorded for this clonotype. Its antigen is still unknown. The sequence was collected from a woman aged 45 to 65 with Graves' ophthalmopathy. The sequenced sample was blood.

DNA of the CDR3: TGTGCCAGCAGTTCCACCCCCGAATTAGGGGCCCTTCTCTACACCTTC. Translating gives CASSSTPELGALLYTF. The chain combines TRBV12-3 or TRBV12-4 with TRBJ1-2, with a possible D match to TRBD1 (5 bases). CDR3 length equals 16 residues. Trimming left V 4 bases short and J 10 bases short, with 25 bases between.